Below, 19 T cell receptor beta chains from the same sample are listed, as sequenced in a study of OX40 agonist ivuxolimab in advanced cancers. The table came from immunoSEQ multiplex PCR; TCRdb's copy has only in-frame clones and leaves some out. The data hold tens of thousands of clones, with 80% to 90% observed a single time. The input for sequencing was CD4+ or CD8+ T cells sorted from blood, taken in a trial of the OX40 agonist ivuxolimab. These receptors all come from an adult with an advanced solid tumor such as melanoma, head and neck, liver or kidney cancer.

The rearrangement uses TRBV11-2 and TRBJ1-3; D gene unclear. This CDR3 has 16 residues. Germline V lookup: CDR1 SGHAT, CDR2 FQNNGV. The V end was cut by 5 bases, the J end by 2 bases, with 16 bases between. CDR3 amino acids: CASSHITRRTGNTIYF. CDR3 bases: TGTGCCAGCAGCCATATCACAAGGAGGACTGGAAACACCATATATTTT. Combining the CDR3 with reference TRBV11-2 and TRBJ1-3 gives the whole variable domain EAGVAQSPRYKIIEKRQSVAFWCNPISGHATLYWYQQILGQGPKLLIQFQNNGVVDDSQLPKDRFSAERLKGVDSTLKIQPAKLEDSAVYLCASSHITRRTGNTIYFGEGSWLTVV.

The V call is TRBV27, the J call TRBJ1-4, with 8 bases fitting TRBD1. V was pared by 0 bases and J by 8 bases, with 11 bases of the junction left unmatched. The CDR3 covers 17 residues. Germline CDR1 reads MNHEY; CDR2 reads SMNVEV (reference sequence). CDR3 sequence: CASSLSGLQGGVEKLFF. DNA of the CDR3: TGTGCCAGCAGTTTATCGGGACTACAGGGGGGAGTCGAAAAACTGTTTTTT.

The gene calls are TRBV5-6 and TRBJ2-1, with D perhaps being TRBD1 or TRBD2 (5 bases each). Germline V gene lookup returns CDR1 SGHDT and CDR2 YYEEEE. Trimming took off 0 bases at V and 0 bases at J, with 13 bases between the two ends. There are 17 residues in the CDR3. This CDR3 reads CASSLVGVLSSYNEQFF. The DNA of the CDR3 is TGTGCCAGCAGCTTGGTGGGGGTACTCAGCTCCTACAATGAGCAGTTCTTC.

V gene TRBV19 combines with J gene TRBJ1-4; a weak D match, TRBD1 (6 bases). CDR3 length equals 13 residues. The germline gives CDR1 LNHDA, CDR2 SQIVND (reference sequence). V lost 7 bases, J lost 5 bases, and 11 bases lay in between. CDR3 nucleotides: TGTGCCAGTATGAGGGGGGGAAATGAAAAACTGTTTTTT. It yields the protein CASMRGGNEKLFF. Together with reference TRBV19 and TRBJ1-4, the CDR3 gives the full variable domain: DGGITQSPKYLFRKEGQNVTLSCEQNLNHDAMYWYRQDPGQGLRLIYYSQIVNDFQKGDIAEGYSVSREKKESFPLTVTSAQKNPTAFYLCASMRGGNEKLFFGSGTQLSVL.

This clone was detected only once. The CDR3 DNA reads as TGTGCCAGCTCACCAAGGGCTAGCGGGACTTACTACAATGAGCAGTTCTTC. Amino acids: CASSPRASGTYYNEQFF. This chain connects TRBV18 to TRBJ2-1; TRBD2 matches at 9 bases. Germline lookup yields CDR1 KGHSH and CDR2 LQKENI. The CDR3 runs 17 residues. The V segment lost 2 bases and the J segment 3 bases; nucleotides outside the gene matches: 8.

This chain links TRBV5-1 with TRBJ2-5; TRBD2 agrees at 9 bases. Germline loops: CDR1 SGHRS, CDR2 YFSETQ. The CDR3 is 16 residues long. V shed 7 bases and J 4 bases; nucleotides not matched to a gene: 14. As DNA, the CDR3 is TGCGCCAGCGGGCTCCGGGCTAGCGGGGTAGGAGAGACCCAGTACTTC. It is translated as CASGLRASGVGETQYF.

The rearrangement uses TRBV7-8 and TRBJ2-3; D is perhaps TRBD1 or TRBD2 (5 bases each). CDR3 length: 15 residues. Germline CDR1 is SGHVS and CDR2 is FQNEAQ. V was clipped by 5 bases and J by 0 bases, with 12 bases between them. The CDR3 DNA sequence: TGTGCCAGCAGCCCGGGGCTGTTGAGCACAGATACGCAGTATTTT. Translated, it gives CASSPGLLSTDTQYF.

The chain combines TRBV6-5 with TRBJ2-5; D is possibly TRBD2 (6 bases). Germline-derived CDR1 and CDR2 are MNHEY and SVGAGI. V was pared by 5 bases and J by 7 bases, with 14 bases between. The CDR3 has 13 amino acids. The CDR3 here is CASSPPRGGTQYF. CDR3 nucleotide sequence: TGTGCCAGCAGTCCCCCGCGGGGCGGGACCCAGTACTTC.

The CDR3: CASSLRQGYGYTF. CDR3 coding DNA: TGTGCCAGCAGTTTGCGCCAGGGGTATGGCTACACCTTC. The gene calls are TRBV28 and TRBJ1-2, with D possibly matching TRBD1 (6 bases). This CDR3 is 13 amino acids long. From germline, CDR1 is MDHEN and CDR2 SYDVKM. Trimming took 3 bases from V and 5 from J, leaving 10 bases between them.

The CDR3 loop reads CASRSRGLGNQPQHF. CDR3 coding DNA: TGTGCCAGCAGGAGCCGGGGGCTTGGCAATCAGCCCCAGCATTTT. The chain uses TRBV6-1 and TRBJ1-5; D perhaps matches TRBD1 (6 bases). Germline values: CDR1 MNHNS, CDR2 SASEGT. V lost 6 bases and J lost 2, with 14 bases in between. This CDR3 is 15 amino acids long.

The chain is built from TRBV7-6 and TRBJ2-7, with D unresolved. This CDR3 has 12 residues. Germline V gives CDR1 SGHVS, CDR2 FNYEAQ. The germline V and J ends were trimmed by 3 bases and 8 bases, with 11 bases remaining between them. CDR3: CASSLISSQQYF. The DNA for the CDR3 is TGTGCCAGCAGCTTGATATCGTCCCAGCAGTACTTC.

This rearrangement joins TRBV28 to TRBJ1-2; D is unresolved. Trimming pared 6 bases from V and 4 bases from J, leaving 15 bases between. The CDR3 consists of 14 residues. Germline V gene lookup returns CDR1 MDHEN and CDR2 SYDVKM. CDR3 amino acids: CASSAGGLGYGYTF. CDR3 DNA sequence: TGTGCCAGCAGCGCCGGAGGGCTCGGCTATGGCTACACCTTC.

This chain connects TRBV5-1 to TRBJ1-2; D call uncertain. Germline-derived CDR1 and CDR2 are SGHRS and YFSETQ. V was cut by 4 bases and J by 2 bases, with 9 bases left in between. The CDR3 has 13 residues. The CDR3 DNA is TGCGCCAGCAGCAGAAGAGAGAACTATGGCTACACCTTC. Its translation is CASSRRENYGYTF. Combining the CDR3 with reference TRBV5-1 and TRBJ1-2 gives the whole variable domain KAGVTQTPRYLIKTRGQQVTLSCSPISGHRSVSWYQQTPGQGLQFLFEYFSETQRNKGNFPGRFSGRQFSNSRSEMNVSTLELGDSALYLCASSRRENYGYTFGSGTRLTVV.

In its sample, this clone was seen a few times. V and J are TRBV29-1 and TRBJ2-7; 7 nucleotides line up with TRBD2. The CDR3 has 14 residues. Germline assignment: CDR1 SQVTM and CDR2 ANQGSEA. V gave up 4 bases and J gave up 5 bases; unmatched junction bases: 11. CDR3 in DNA: TGCAGCGTTGTTACGGGGGGACGACCCGACGAGCAGTACTTC. Its translation is CSVVTGGRPDEQYF.

The rearrangement joins TRBV15 to TRBJ1-4; TRBD1 matches at 8 bases. The CDR3 consists of 15 residues. J lost 7 bases, V lost 5 bases, and 9 bases had no gene match. Germline CDR1 LNHNV, CDR2 YYDKDF (reference sequence). This CDR3 is CATSDRDRHFEKLFF. In DNA, the CDR3 is TGTGCCACCAGCGACCGGGACAGGCACTTTGAAAAACTGTTTTTT.

V is TRBV6-5 and J is TRBJ2-7, with D perhaps matching TRBD1 (5 bases). V was shortened by 5 bases and J by 4 bases, with 12 bases between the two germline ends. The V gene's germline CDR1 is MNHEY and CDR2 SVGAGI. The CDR3 has 13 amino acids. The CDR3 DNA follows: TGTGCCAGCAGTGGACACGTTTTGTACGAGCAGTACTTC. Encoded protein: CASSGHVLYEQYF.

As for this clone: One junction end does not reproduce the germline sequence, and a read error may be involved. V is TRBV7-7 and J is TRBJ2-5, with unresolved D. Per the germline V gene, CDR1 is SSHAT and CDR2 is FNYEAQ (reference sequence). This CDR3 is built from 11 residues. In DNA form, the CDR3 reads TGTGCTAGCACCCTCGGAGAGACCCAGTACTTC. This encodes CASTLGETQYF.

This clone was picked up a small number of times. The chain recombines TRBV19 with TRBJ1-5, with TRBD1 identical over 9 bases. CDR3 length: 16 residues. V dropped 8 bases and J dropped 4; count of bases not matched to a gene: 12. Germline lookup yields CDR1 LNHDA and CDR2 SQIVND (reference sequence). The CDR3 reads CASPRGQGIVNQPQHF. For the CDR3, the DNA is TGTGCCAGTCCCCGGGGACAGGGAATAGTAAATCAGCCCCAGCATTTT.

The J gene is TRBJ2-1, the V gene TRBV27; 14 bases align to TRBD2. The germline V gene has CDR1 MNHEY and CDR2 SMNVEV (reference sequence). The trim removed 4 bases at V and 9 bases at J, leaving 11 bases unmatched. This CDR3 region has 17 residues. In DNA, the CDR3 is TGTGCCAGCAGTTCCCCGGGACTAGCGGGGGTCGTTGGTGAGCAGTTCTTC. Its translation: CASSSPGLAGVVGEQFF.